This TCR beta chain was captured by sequencing in a study of blood T cells in healthy people across ages. Study-wide points: Samples with more naive T cells showed higher observed beta diversity. Versus aged donors, long-lived donors had higher diversity and more naive CD4+ cells.

A second PCR of 7 to 11 cycles used a sample-barcoded 5' primer and a J-beta primer mix. TCRdb reprocessed the 5' RACE reads with MiXCR, giving one entry per CDR3 protein. Of hundreds of thousands of distinct CDR3 sequences listed, roughly three fifths are singletons. CDR3 size: 15 residues. CDR1 and CDR2 from the germline V gene are MNHEY and SVGAGI. J lost 4 bases, V lost 5 bases, and 6 bases had no gene match. Points on this clonotype: Its antigen is currently unknown.

Every donor gave about 9 milliliters of peripheral blood. This clonotype originated in a man aged 35-49 years in good health. The chain carries TRBV6-5 and TRBJ1-5, with 9 nucleotides matching TRBD1. Sequenced input: blood. In DNA, the CDR3 is TGTGCCAGCAGTCCCGGGACAGGGCGAAATCAGCCCCAGCATTTT. It is translated as CASSPGTGRNQPQHF.